The rows below give T cell receptor beta chains drawn from one sample of a study of breast tumors, draining lymph nodes, adjacent tissues. Each CDR3 protein gets one entry after TCRdb re-called the multiplex PCR reads with MiXCR. The table has about 24,000 distinct CDR3 sequences, around 68% seen once. The sequenced material came from tumor-adjacent breast tissue. The receptors originated from a female donor with breast cancer. Some clones in this sample may be carry-over from other donors' samples. Both conserved end residues are part of each CDR3. D genes are given only for firm matches. Clone size appears in some rows only: once, few, many, or a class for an expanded clone.

TRBJ2-1,few,TRBV10-3,TRBD2,CATIEGSGSVSYNEQFF,TGTGCCACCATAGAGGGCAGCGGGAGTGTCTCCTACAATGAGCAGTTCTTC
TRBJ1-4,NA,TRBV7-9,TRBD1,CASSLEGAVGEKLFF,TGTGCCAGCAGCTTAGAGGGGGCAGTCGGTGAAAAACTGTTTTTT
TRBJ2-1,many,TRBV12-3/TRBV12-4,NA,CASSTSGAGGQFF,NA
TRBJ1-4,NA,TRBV12-3/TRBV12-4,TRBD1,CASSIRGEKLFF,TGTGCCAGCAGTATCAGGGGGGAAAAACTGTTTTTT
TRBJ2-1,NA,TRBV25-1,NA,CASSEHRPSEQFF,TGTGCCAGCAGTGAACATCGTCCTAGTGAGCAGTTCTTC
TRBJ1-2,NA,TRBV5-1,NA,CASSPTGIGGYTF,TGCGCCAGCAGCCCGACAGGCATAGGTGGCTACACCTTC
TRBJ2-5,NA,TRBV6-5,NA,CASSWTSQETQYF,TGTGCCAGCAGTTGGACTTCCCAAGAGACCCAGTACTTC
TRBJ2-7,NA,TRBV5-1,NA,CASSLVAGIHEQYF,TGCGCCAGCAGCTTGGTGGCTGGGATCCACGAGCAGTACTTC
TRBJ1-6,few,TRBV7-6,NA,CASSLGVGSPLHF,TGTGCCAGCAGCTTAGGGGTGGGTTCACCCCTCCACTTT
TRBJ2-1,NA,TRBV6-5,NA,CASSTWASGQGEQFF,TGTGCCAGCAGTACTTGGGCTAGCGGACAGGGTGAGCAGTTCTTC
TRBJ2-1,NA,TRBV14,TRBD2,CASSQAASGRHEQFF,TGTGCCAGCAGCCAAGCGGCTAGCGGGAGACACGAGCAGTTCTTC
TRBJ2-7,NA,TRBV11-2,NA,CASSLMRDNPYEQYF,TGTGCCAGCAGCTTAATGCGGGATAACCCCTACGAGCAGTACTTC
TRBJ2-3,NA,TRBV7-2,TRBD1,CASSRLQGADTQYF,TGTGCCAGCAGCCGATTACAGGGGGCAGATACGCAGTATTTT